This entry features one T cell receptor beta chain sequence. V was trimmed by 4 bases and J by 0 bases, leaving 10 bases between them. CDR3 length equals 14 residues. The germline V gene encodes CDR1 LGHDT and CDR2 YNNKEL (reference sequence). The sample comes from a study of blood T cell repertoires in COVID-19. Turning to the study itself: Material from acute and convalescent COVID-19 was sourced from the United States, Italy and Spain.

Here immunoSEQ multiplex PCR was the method, and the copy in TCRdb shows in-frame clones only, minus some. The sample records around 20,000 clones, 75% to 95% being singletons. The J gene is TRBJ2-7, the V gene TRBV3-1 (or the pseudogene TRBV3-2), with D uncertain. Sequencing input: peripheral blood. This TCR derives from a man in his sixties or seventies with active COVID-19. In nucleotides, the CDR3 is TGTGCCAGCAGCCTTGCCGGGTCCTCCTACGAGCAGTACTTC. Its translation is CASSLAGSSYEQYF.